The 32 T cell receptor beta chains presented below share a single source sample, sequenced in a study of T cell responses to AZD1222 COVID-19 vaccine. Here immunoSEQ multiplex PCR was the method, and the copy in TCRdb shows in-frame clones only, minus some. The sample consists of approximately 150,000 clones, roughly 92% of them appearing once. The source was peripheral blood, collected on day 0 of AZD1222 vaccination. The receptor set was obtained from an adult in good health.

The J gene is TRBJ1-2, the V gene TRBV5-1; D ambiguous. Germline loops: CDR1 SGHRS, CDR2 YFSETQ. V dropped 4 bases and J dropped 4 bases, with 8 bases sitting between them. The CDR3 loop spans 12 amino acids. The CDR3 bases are TGCGCCAGCAGCGAATTAGGCTATGGCTACACCTTC. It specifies CASSELGYGYTF.

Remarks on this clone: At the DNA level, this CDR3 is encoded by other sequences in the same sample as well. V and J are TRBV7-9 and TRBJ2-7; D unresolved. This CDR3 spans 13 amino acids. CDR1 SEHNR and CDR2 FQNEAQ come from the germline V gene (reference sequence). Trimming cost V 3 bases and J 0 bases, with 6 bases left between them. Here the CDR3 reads CASSLVSSYEQYF. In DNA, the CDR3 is TGTGCCAGCAGCTTGGTTAGCTCCTACGAGCAGTACTTC.

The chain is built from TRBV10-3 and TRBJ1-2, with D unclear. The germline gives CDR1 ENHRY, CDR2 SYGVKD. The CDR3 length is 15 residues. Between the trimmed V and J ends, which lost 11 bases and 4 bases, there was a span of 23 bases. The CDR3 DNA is TGTGCCTCTTCACTTGGTGACATGGGCCTCTATGGCTACACCTTC. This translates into CASSLGDMGLYGYTF.

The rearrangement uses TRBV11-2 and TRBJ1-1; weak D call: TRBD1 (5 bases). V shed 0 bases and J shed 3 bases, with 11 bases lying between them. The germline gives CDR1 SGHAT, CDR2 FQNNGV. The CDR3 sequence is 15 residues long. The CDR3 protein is CASSLDEGRDTEAFF. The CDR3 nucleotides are TGTGCCAGCAGCTTAGATGAGGGCAGGGACACTGAAGCTTTCTTT. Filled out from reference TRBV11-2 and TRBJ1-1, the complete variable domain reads EAGVAQSPRYKIIEKRQSVAFWCNPISGHATLYWYQQILGQGPKLLIQFQNNGVVDDSQLPKDRFSAERLKGVDSTLKIQPAKLEDSAVYLCASSLDEGRDTEAFFGQGTRLTVV.

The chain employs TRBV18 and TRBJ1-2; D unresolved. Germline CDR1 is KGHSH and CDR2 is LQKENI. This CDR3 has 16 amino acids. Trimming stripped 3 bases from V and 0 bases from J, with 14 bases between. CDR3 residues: CASSPLPGDANYGYTF. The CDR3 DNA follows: TGTGCCAGCTCACCCTTACCAGGTGATGCTAACTATGGCTACACCTTC.

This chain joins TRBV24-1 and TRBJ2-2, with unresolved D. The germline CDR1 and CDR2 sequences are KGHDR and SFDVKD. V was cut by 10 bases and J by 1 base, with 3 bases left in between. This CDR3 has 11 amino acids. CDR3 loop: CATENTGELFF. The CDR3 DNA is TGTGCCACAGAGAACACCGGGGAGCTGTTTTTT.

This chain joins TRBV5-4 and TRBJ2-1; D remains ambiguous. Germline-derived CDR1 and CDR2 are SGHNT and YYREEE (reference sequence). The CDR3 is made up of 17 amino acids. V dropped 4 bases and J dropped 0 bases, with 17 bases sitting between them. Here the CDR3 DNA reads TGTGCCAGCAGCCCGGACCCATCCTGGAGCTCCTACAATGAGCAGTTCTTC. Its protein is CASSPDPSWSSYNEQFF.

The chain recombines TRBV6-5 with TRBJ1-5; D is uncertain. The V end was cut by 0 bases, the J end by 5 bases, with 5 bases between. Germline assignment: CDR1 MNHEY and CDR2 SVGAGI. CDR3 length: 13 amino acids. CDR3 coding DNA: TGTGCCAGCAGTTACTCGTTGGATCAGCCCCAGCATTTT. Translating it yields CASSYSLDQPQHF.

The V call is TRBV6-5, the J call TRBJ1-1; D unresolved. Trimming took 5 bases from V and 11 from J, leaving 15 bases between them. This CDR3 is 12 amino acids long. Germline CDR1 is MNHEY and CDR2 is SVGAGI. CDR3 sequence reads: CASSPTDGIAFF. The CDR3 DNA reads TGTGCCAGCAGTCCGACGGACGGAATTGCTTTCTTT.

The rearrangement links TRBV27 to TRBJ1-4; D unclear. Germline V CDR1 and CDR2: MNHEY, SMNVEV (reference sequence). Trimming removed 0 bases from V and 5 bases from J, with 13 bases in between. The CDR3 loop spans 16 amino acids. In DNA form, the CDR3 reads TGTGCCAGCAGTTTATCATCCGCAGACCTGAATGAAAAACTGTTTTTT. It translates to CASSLSSADLNEKLFF.

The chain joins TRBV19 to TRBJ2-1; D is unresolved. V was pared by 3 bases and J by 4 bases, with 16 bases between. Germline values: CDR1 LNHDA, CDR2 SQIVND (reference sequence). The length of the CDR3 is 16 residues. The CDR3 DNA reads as TGTGCCAGTAGTATCCCTTCAGGATTAGGGTACAATGAGCAGTTCTTC. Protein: CASSIPSGLGYNEQFF. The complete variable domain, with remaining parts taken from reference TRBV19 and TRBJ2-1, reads DGGITQSPKYLFRKEGQNVTLSCEQNLNHDAMYWYRQDPGQGLRLIYYSQIVNDFQKGDIAEGYSVSREKKESFPLTVTSAQKNPTAFYLCASSIPSGLGYNEQFFGPGTRLTVL.

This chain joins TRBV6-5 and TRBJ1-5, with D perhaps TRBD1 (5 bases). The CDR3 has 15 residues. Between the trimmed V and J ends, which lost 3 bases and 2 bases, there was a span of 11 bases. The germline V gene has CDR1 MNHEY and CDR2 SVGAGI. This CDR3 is CASSYGGAGNQPQHF. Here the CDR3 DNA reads TGTGCCAGCAGTTATGGAGGGGCTGGCAATCAGCCCCAGCATTTT.

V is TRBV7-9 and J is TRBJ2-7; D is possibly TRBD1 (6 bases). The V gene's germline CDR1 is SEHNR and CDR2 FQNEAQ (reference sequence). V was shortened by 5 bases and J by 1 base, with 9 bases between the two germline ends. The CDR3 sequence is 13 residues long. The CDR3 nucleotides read TGTGCCAGCAGCCGACAGGCTTCCTACGAGCAGTACTTC. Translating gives CASSRQASYEQYF.

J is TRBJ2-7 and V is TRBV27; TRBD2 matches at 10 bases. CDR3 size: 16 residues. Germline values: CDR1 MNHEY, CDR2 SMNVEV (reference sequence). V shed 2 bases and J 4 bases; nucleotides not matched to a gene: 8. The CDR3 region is CASSLGSSGSLYEQYF. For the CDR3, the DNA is TGTGCCAGCAGTTTAGGTTCTAGCGGGAGTTTATACGAGCAGTACTTC.

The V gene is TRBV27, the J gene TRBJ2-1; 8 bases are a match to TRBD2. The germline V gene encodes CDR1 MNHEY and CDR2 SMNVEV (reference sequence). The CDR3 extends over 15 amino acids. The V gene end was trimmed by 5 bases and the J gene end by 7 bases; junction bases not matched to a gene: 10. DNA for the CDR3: TGTGCCAGCAGTCTCCCCCGGGAGGGCCAAAATGAGCAGTTCTTC. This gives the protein CASSLPREGQNEQFF.

As DNA, the CDR3 is TGTGCCAGCAGCCTCCCGGGGGCCACAGATACGCAGTATTTT. Translated, it gives CASSLPGATDTQYF. V usage is TRBV5-4 and J usage is TRBJ2-3, with D possibly called TRBD1 or TRBD2 (6 bases each). The germline V gene has CDR1 SGHNT and CDR2 YYREEE (reference sequence). The CDR3 totals 14 residues. The V gene lost 4 bases and the J gene lost 2 bases, with 11 bases spanning the gap. Complete variable domain (other parts from reference TRBV5-4 and TRBJ2-3): ETGVTQSPTHLIKTRGQQVTLRCSSQSGHNTVSWYQQALGQGPQFIFQYYREEENGRGNFPPRFSGLQFPNYSSELNVNALELDDSALYLCASSLPGATDTQYFGPGTRLTVL.

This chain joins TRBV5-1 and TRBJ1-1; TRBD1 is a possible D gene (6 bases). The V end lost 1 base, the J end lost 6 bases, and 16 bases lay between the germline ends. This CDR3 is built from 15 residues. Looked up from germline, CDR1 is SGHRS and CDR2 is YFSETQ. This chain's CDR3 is CASSLRLTGRAEAFF. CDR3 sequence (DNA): TGCGCCAGCAGCTTGCGGTTGACAGGAAGGGCTGAAGCTTTCTTT.

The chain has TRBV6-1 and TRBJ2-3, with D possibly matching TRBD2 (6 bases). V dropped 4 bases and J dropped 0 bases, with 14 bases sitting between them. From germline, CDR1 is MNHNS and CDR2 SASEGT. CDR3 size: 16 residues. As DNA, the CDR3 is TGTGCCAGCAGTGTCTGGCTCGCGGGAAGCACAGATACGCAGTATTTT. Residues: CASSVWLAGSTDTQYF.

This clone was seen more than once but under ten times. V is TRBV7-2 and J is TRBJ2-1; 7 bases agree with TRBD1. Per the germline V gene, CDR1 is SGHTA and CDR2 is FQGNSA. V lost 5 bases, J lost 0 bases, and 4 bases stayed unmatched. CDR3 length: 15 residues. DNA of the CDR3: TGTGCCAGCAGCCAGGGGACAGTCTCCTACAATGAGCAGTTCTTC. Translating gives CASSQGTVSYNEQFF.

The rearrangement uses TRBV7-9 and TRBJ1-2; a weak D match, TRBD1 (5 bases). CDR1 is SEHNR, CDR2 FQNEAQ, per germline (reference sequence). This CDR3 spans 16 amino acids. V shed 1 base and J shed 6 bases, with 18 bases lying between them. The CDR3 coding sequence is TGTGCCAGCAGCTTAGGATTCGATTACAGGATGAATGGCTACACCTTC. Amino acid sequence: CASSLGFDYRMNGYTF.

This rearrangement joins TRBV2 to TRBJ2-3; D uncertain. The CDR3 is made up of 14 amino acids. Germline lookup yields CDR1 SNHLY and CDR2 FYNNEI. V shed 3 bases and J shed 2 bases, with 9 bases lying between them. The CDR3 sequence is CASSDSTYTDTQYF. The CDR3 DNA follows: TGTGCCAGCAGTGACAGCACCTACACAGATACGCAGTATTTT.

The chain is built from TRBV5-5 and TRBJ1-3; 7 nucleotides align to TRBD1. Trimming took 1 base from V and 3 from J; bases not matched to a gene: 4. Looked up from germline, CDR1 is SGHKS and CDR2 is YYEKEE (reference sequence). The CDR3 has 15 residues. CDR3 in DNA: TGTGCCAGCAGCTTGAGGGGGCTGGGTGGAAACACCATATATTTT. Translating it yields CASSLRGLGGNTIYF.

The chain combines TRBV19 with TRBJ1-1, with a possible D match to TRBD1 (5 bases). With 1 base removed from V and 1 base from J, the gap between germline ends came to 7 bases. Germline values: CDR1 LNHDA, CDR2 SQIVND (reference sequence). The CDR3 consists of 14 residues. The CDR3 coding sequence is TGTGCCAGTAGTATAGTGGGGGAGAACACTGAAGCTTTCTTT. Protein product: CASSIVGENTEAFF.

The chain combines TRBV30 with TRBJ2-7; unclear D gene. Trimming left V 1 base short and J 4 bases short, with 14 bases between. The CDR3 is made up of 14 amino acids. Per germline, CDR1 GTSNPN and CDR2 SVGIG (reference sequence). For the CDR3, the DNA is TGTGCCTGGAGTGCAAGCTACCTCGTGTACGAGCAGTACTTC. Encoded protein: CAWSASYLVYEQYF.

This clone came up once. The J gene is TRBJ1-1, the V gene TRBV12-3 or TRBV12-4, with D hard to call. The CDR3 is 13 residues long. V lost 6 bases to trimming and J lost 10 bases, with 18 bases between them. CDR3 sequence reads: CASSPTGRAGAFF. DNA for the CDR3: TGTGCCAGCAGCCCCACCGGACGGGCTGGAGCTTTCTTT.

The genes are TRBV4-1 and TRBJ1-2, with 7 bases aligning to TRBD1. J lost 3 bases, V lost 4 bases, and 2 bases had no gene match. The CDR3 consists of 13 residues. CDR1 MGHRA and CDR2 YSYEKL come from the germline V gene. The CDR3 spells CASSLGTDYGYTF. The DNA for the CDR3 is TGCGCCAGCAGCCTCGGGACAGACTATGGCTACACCTTC.

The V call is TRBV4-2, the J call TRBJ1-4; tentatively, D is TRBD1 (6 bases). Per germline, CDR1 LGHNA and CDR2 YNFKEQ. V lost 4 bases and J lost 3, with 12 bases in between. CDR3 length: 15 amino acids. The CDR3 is CASSPTNRANEKLFF. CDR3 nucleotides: TGTGCCAGCAGCCCAACTAACAGGGCTAATGAAAAACTGTTTTTT.

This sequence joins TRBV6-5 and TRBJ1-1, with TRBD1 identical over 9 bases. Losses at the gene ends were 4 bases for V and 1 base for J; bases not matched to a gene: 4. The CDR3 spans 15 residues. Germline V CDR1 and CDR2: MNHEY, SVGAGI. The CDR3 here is CASSSPGQGNTEAFF. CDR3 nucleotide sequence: TGTGCCAGCAGTTCCCCGGGACAGGGGAACACTGAAGCTTTCTTT.

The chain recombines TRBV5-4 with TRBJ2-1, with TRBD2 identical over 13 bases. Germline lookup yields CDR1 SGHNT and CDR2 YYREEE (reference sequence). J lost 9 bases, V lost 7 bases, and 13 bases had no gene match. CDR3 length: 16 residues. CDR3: CASQSLSGLAGSEQFF. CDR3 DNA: TGTGCCAGCCAGTCGCTCTCGGGACTAGCGGGATCTGAGCAGTTCTTC. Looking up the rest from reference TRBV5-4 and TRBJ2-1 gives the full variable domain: ETGVTQSPTHLIKTRGQQVTLRCSSQSGHNTVSWYQQALGQGPQFIFQYYREEENGRGNFPPRFSGLQFPNYSSELNVNALELDDSALYLCASQSLSGLAGSEQFFGPGTRLTVL.

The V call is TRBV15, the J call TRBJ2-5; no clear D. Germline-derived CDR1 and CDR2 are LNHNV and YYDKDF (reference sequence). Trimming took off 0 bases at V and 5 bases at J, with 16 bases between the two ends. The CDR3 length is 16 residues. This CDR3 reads CATSRDLVQAVETQYF. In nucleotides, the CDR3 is TGTGCCACCAGCAGAGATTTGGTCCAGGCGGTTGAGACCCAGTACTTC.

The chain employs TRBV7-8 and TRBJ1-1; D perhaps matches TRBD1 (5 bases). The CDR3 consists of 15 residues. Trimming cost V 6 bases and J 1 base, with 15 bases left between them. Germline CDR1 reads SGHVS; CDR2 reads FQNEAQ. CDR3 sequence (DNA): TGTGCCAGCAGTATCAACAGGCTTGGGAACACTGAAGCTTTCTTT. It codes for CASSINRLGNTEAFF.

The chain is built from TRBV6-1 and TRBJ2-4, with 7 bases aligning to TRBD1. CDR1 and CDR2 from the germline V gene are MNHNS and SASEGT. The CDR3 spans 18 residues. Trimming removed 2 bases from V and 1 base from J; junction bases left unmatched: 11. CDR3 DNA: TGTGCCAGCAGTGAAAATTGGGCACAGGGGACGGCCAAAAACATTCAGTACTTC. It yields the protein CASSENWAQGTAKNIQYF.